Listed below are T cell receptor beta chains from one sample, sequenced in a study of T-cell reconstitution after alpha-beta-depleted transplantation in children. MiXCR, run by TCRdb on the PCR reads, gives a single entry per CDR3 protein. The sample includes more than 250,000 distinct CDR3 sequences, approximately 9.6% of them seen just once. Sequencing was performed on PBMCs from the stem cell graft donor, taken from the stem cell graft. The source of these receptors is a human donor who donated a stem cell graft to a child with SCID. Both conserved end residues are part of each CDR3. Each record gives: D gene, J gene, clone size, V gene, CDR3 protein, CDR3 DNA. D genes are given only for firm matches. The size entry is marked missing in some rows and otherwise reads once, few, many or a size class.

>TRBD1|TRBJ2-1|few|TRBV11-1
CASSRRKPLTGDEQFF
TGTGCCAGCAGCAGAAGAAAGCCTTTAACAGGGGATGAGCAGTTCTTC
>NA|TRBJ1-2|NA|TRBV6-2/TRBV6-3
CASSPWASNYGYTF
TGTGCCAGCAGTCCGTGGGCGTCGAACTATGGCTACACCTTC
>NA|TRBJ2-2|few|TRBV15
CATSTRGLNTGELFF
TGTGCCACCAGCACCCGGGGCCTGAACACCGGGGAGCTGTTTTTT
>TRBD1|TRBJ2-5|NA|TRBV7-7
CASSFTLDRGKETQYF
TGTGCTAGCAGCTTTACCCTCGACAGGGGAAAAGAGACCCAGTACTTC
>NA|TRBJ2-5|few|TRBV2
CASSLPKGGETQYF
TGTGCCAGCAGTCTCCCGAAAGGGGGAGAGACCCAGTACTTC
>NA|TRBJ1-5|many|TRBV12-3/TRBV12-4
CASSLAQGHQPQHF
TGTGCCAGCAGTTTAGCGCAGGGACATCAGCCCCAGCATTTT
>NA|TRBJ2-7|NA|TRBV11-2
CASSLGVTVYEQYF
TGTGCCAGCAGCTTAGGGGTGACCGTCTACGAGCAGTACTTC
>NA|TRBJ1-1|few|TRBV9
CASSVIQGSEAFF
TGTGCCAGCAGCGTGATACAGGGCTCTGAAGCTTTCTTT
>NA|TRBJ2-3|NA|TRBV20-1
CSATGDFSSTDTQYF
TGCAGTGCTACCGGGGACTTCTCTAGCACAGATACGCAGTATTTT
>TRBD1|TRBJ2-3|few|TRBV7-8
CASSFQDRVTDTQYF
TGTGCCAGCAGCTTCCAGGACAGGGTCACAGATACGCAGTATTTT
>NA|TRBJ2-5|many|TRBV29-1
CSALTVQETQYF
TGCAGCGCCCTGACAGTTCAAGAGACCCAGTACTTC
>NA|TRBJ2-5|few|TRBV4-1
CASSQDEGLGETQYF
TGCGCCAGCAGCCAAGATGAGGGTTTGGGGGAGACCCAGTACTTC
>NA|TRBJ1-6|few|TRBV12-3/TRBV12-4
CASSLPGSLHF
TGTGCCAGCAGCCTCCCGGGTAGCCTCCACTTT
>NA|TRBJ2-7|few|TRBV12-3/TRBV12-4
CASSLPPPGYEQYF
TGTGCCAGCAGTTTACCCCCCCCCGGCTACGAGCAGTACTTC
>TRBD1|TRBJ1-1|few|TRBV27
CASSYAGGPMNTEAFF
TGTGCCAGCAGTTATGCAGGGGGCCCCATGAACACTGAAGCTTTCTTT
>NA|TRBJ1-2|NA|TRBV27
CASSIQGFGDYGYTF
TGTGCCAGCAGTATACAGGGATTCGGGGACTATGGCTACACCTTC
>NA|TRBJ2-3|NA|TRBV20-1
CSADQQGTTDTQYF
TGCAGTGCTGACCAACAGGGGACTACAGATACGCAGTATTTT
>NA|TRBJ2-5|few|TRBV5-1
CASSTVSAGAETQYF
TGCGCCAGCAGTACGGTCTCGGCGGGGGCAGAGACCCAGTACTTC
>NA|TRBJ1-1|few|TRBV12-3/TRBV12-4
CASSSFSTEAFF
TGTGCCAGCAGTTCTTTTAGCACTGAAGCTTTCTTT
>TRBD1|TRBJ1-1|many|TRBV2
CASSARTGGGRVTEAFF
TGTGCCAGCAGTGCCCGGACAGGGGGAGGAAGGGTGACTGAAGCTTTCTTT
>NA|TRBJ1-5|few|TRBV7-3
CASASNQPQHF
TGTGCCAGCGCTAGCAATCAGCCCCAGCATTTT
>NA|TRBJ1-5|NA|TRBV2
CASSATAGPLGNQPQHF
TGTGCCAGCAGTGCAACGGCGGGCCCCCTGGGGAATCAGCCCCAGCATTTT
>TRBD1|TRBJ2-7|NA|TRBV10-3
CAITGTGQGPYEQYF
TGTGCCATCACTGGGACAGGGCAGGGGCCGTACGAGCAGTACTTC
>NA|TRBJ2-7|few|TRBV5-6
CASSLTPYEQYF
TGTGCCAGCAGCTTGACCCCCTACGAGCAGTACTTC
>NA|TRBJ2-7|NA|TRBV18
CASSPHGYEQYF
TGTGCCAGCTCACCACACGGATACGAGCAGTACTTC
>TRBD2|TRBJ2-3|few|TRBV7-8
CASSLGGRESDTQYF
TGTGCCAGCAGCTTAGGGGGGAGGGAGTCAGATACGCAGTATTTT
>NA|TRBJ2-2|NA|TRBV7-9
CASSRHSNTGELFF
TGTGCCAGCAGCCGACACAGTAACACCGGGGAGCTGTTTTTT
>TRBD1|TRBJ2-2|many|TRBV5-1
CASCSRGTDTGELFF
TGCGCCAGCTGCTCCAGGGGGACGGACACCGGGGAGCTGTTTTTT
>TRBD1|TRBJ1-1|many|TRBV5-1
CASSFTGGGRTEAFF
TGCGCCAGCAGCTTCACAGGGGGCGGGAGGACTGAAGCTTTCTTT
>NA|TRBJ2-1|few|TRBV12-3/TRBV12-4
CASSLDGDLQFF
TGTGCCAGCAGTTTAGACGGGGACCTGCAGTTCTTC
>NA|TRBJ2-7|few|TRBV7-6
CASSQYKGVRYEQYF
TGTGCCAGCAGCCAGTACAAAGGGGTCCGCTACGAGCAGTACTTC
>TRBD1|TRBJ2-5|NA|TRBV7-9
CASSFTGTARQETQYF
TGTGCCAGCAGCTTTACCGGGACAGCCCGCCAAGAGACCCAGTACTTC
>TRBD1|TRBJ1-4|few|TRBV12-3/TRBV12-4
CASSGGQGWGEKLFF
TGTGCCAGCAGTGGGGGACAGGGGTGGGGTGAAAAACTGTTTTTT
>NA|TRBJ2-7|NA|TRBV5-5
CASSPPGQGSREQYF
TGTGCCAGCAGCCCGCCGGGACAAGGGAGTAGGGAGCAGTACTTC
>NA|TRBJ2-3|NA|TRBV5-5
CASSWVQSTDTQYF
TGTGCCAGCAGTTGGGTTCAGAGCACAGATACGCAGTATTTT
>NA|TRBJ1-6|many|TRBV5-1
CASSLLSPGTECFF
TGCGCCAGCAGCTTACTATCACCCGGGACCGAGTGCTTCTTT
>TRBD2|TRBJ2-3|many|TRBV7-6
CASSLVPGVASGGVTDTQYF
TGTGCCAGCAGCTTAGTTCCTGGGGTAGCTAGCGGGGGGGTCACAGATACGCAGTATTTT
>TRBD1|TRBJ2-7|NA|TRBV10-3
CAISRTGYEQYF
TGTGCCATCAGCCGGACAGGGTACGAGCAGTACTTC
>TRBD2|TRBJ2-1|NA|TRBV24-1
CATSAAGLAGGPNEQFF
TGTGCCACCAGTGCTGCCGGACTAGCGGGGGGGCCCAATGAGCAGTTCTTC
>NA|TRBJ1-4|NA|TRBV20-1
CSAKDSTWVFF
TGCAGTGCTAAGGACTCCACCTGGGTGTTTTTT
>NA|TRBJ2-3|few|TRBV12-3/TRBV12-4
CASSFGDYPRTDTQYF
TGTGCCAGCAGTTTTGGAGACTATCCTCGCACAGATACGCAGTATTTT
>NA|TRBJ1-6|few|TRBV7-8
CASSLAGGGNNSPLHF
TGTGCCAGCAGCTTAGCGGGAGGGGGGAATAATTCACCCCTCCACTTT
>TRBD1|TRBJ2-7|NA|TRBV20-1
CSAPAGGKYEQYF
TGCAGCGCCCCGGCAGGGGGCAAGTACGAGCAGTACTTC
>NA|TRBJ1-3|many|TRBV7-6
CASSSEGNSGNTIYF
TGTGCCAGCAGCTCTGAGGGGAACTCTGGAAACACCATATATTTT
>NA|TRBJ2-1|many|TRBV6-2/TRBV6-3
CASRGGGSRNEQFF
TGTGCCAGCAGAGGGGGGGGGTCTAGGAATGAGCAGTTCTTC
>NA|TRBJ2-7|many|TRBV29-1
CSVIVRASYEQYF
TGCAGCGTTATTGTCAGGGCCTCCTACGAGCAGTACTTC
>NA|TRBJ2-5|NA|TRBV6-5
CASSYNALVTQYF
TGTGCCAGCAGTTATAATGCCCTCGTGACCCAGTACTTC
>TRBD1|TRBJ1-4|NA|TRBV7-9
CASSFKDREEKLFF
TGTGCCAGCAGCTTCAAGGACAGGGAGGAAAAACTGTTTTTT
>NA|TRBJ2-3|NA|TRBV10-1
CASGRQVPEWRTDTQYF
TGCGCCAGCGGCCGACAGGTACCAGAATGGCGCACAGATACGCAGTATTTT
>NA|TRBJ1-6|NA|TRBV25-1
CASSEGPKGPLHF
TGTGCCAGCTCTGAGGGTCCTAAGGGTCCCCTCCACTTT
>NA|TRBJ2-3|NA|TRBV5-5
CASSFPGRDTQYF
TGTGCCAGCAGCTTTCCAGGGAGGGATACGCAGTATTTT
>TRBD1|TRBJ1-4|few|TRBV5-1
CASSSDGQGGEKLFF
TGCGCCAGCAGTTCGGACGGACAGGGAGGTGAAAAACTGTTTTTT